Listed below are T cell receptor beta chains from one sample, sequenced in a study of blood T cell repertoires in COVID-19. TCRdb's copy holds only in-frame clones and misses some; the assay was immunoSEQ multiplex PCR. Altogether about 250,000 clones are present, 90% being singletons, with the ten largest covering around 1.9%. Source material: peripheral blood. These receptor sequences come from a woman aged 55-75 years with COVID-19, enrolled during active disease. The CDR3 runs from the conserved cysteine through the conserved F or W. D genes are given only for firm matches. Size values are once, few and many counts, or a class for expanded clones, and some rows have none.

d_call: TRBD1
clone_size: NA
j_call: TRBJ2-5
v_call: TRBV5-8
cdr3_aa: CASSWGQGRAETQYF
cdr3_nt: TGTGCCAGCAGCTGGGGACAGGGTCGTGCAGAGACCCAGTACTTC

d_call: NA
clone_size: few
j_call: TRBJ1-2
v_call: TRBV7-2
cdr3_aa: CASSLAIQPYGYTF
cdr3_nt: TGTGCCAGCAGCTTAGCGATACAGCCTTATGGCTACACCTTC

d_call: NA
clone_size: NA
j_call: TRBJ2-7
v_call: TRBV19
cdr3_aa: CASSAGSAYEQYF
cdr3_nt: TGTGCCAGTAGTGCAGGGTCTGCCTACGAGCAGTACTTC

d_call: NA
clone_size: NA
j_call: TRBJ1-2
v_call: TRBV10-3
cdr3_aa: CAISESGSYGYTF
cdr3_nt: TGTGCCATCAGTGAGTCGGGGAGCTATGGCTACACCTTC

d_call: NA
clone_size: NA
j_call: TRBJ1-1
v_call: TRBV2
cdr3_aa: CASETQGNTEAFF
cdr3_nt: TGTGCCAGCGAAACCCAGGGGAACACTGAAGCTTTCTTT

d_call: TRBD1
clone_size: NA
j_call: TRBJ1-2
v_call: TRBV7-2
cdr3_aa: CASSLGDRGQYGYTF
cdr3_nt: TGTGCCAGCAGCTTGGGAGACAGGGGGCAATATGGCTACACCTTC

d_call: NA
clone_size: NA
j_call: TRBJ1-4
v_call: TRBV3-1/TRBV3-2
cdr3_aa: CASSQDGVEKLFF
cdr3_nt: TGTGCCAGCAGCCAAGATGGAGTTGAAAAACTGTTTTTT

d_call: NA
clone_size: NA
j_call: TRBJ1-1
v_call: TRBV19
cdr3_aa: CASTPGTEAFF
cdr3_nt: TGTGCCAGTACTCCGGGCACTGAAGCTTTCTTT

d_call: NA
clone_size: NA
j_call: TRBJ2-7
v_call: TRBV19
cdr3_aa: CATLGSLSYEQYF
cdr3_nt: TGTGCCACCCTGGGGAGTCTTTCCTACGAGCAGTACTTC

d_call: TRBD2
clone_size: NA
j_call: TRBJ2-3
v_call: TRBV10-3
cdr3_aa: CAISVSGRSTDTQYF
cdr3_nt: TGTGCCATCAGTGTTAGCGGGCGTAGCACAGATACGCAGTATTTT

d_call: TRBD1
clone_size: NA
j_call: TRBJ1-6
v_call: TRBV5-6
cdr3_aa: CASSQDRGRPLHF
cdr3_nt: TGTGCCAGCAGCCAAGACAGGGGTCGACCCCTCCACTTT

d_call: NA
clone_size: NA
j_call: TRBJ1-3
v_call: TRBV19
cdr3_aa: CASSMDRTAGNTIYF
cdr3_nt: TGTGCCAGTAGTATGGACCGGACAGCCGGAAACACCATATATTTT

d_call: NA
clone_size: NA
j_call: TRBJ1-2
v_call: TRBV3-1/TRBV3-2
cdr3_aa: CASSPDDSGGYTF
cdr3_nt: TGTGCCAGCAGCCCGGACGACTCGGGAGGCTACACCTTC

d_call: NA
clone_size: NA
j_call: TRBJ1-1
v_call: TRBV19
cdr3_aa: CASSMLADIDTEAFF
cdr3_nt: TGTGCCAGTAGTATGCTTGCGGACATAGACACTGAAGCTTTCTTT

d_call: NA
clone_size: NA
j_call: TRBJ1-3
v_call: TRBV7-2
cdr3_aa: CASSFSGASGNTIYF
cdr3_nt: TGTGCCAGCAGTTTTTCCGGAGCATCTGGAAACACCATATATTTT

d_call: NA
clone_size: NA
j_call: TRBJ1-2
v_call: TRBV14
cdr3_aa: CASSQTVYGYTF
cdr3_nt: TGTGCCAGCAGCCAAACAGTCTATGGCTACACCTTC